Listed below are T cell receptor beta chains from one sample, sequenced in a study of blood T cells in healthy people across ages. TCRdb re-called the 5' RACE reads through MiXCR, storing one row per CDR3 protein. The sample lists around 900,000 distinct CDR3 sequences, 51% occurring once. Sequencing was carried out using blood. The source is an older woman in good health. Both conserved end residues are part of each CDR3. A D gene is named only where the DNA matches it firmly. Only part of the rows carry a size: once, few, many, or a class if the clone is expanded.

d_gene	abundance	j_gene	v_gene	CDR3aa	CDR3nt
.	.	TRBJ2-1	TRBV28	CASNDIPSYNEQFF	TGTGCCAGCAATGACATCCCCTCCTACAATGAGCAGTTCTTC
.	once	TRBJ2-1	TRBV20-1	CSASYRPRGDEQFF	TGCAGTGCTAGTTATAGGCCGCGGGGCGATGAGCAGTTCTTC
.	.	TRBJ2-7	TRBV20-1	CSARSQQGPPYEQYF	TGCAGTGCTAGAAGCCAACAGGGTCCGCCTTACGAGCAGTACTTC
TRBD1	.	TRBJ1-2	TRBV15	CATSRAFTTGAGYGYTF	TGTGCCACCAGCAGAGCCTTCACGACAGGGGCTGGGTATGGCTACACCTTC
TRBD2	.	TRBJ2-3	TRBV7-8	CASSLEAGLHTDTQYF	TGTGCCAGCAGCTTAGAAGCGGGACTGCACACAGATACGCAGTATTTT
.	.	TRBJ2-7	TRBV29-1	CSVAEQGLEQYF	TGCAGCGTTGCGGAACAGGGCCTCGAGCAGTACTTC
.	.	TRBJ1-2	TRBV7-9	CASSFAGANYGYTF	TGTGCCAGCAGCTTTGCAGGTGCAAACTATGGCTACACCTTC
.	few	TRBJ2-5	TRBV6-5	CASSYTARGPQETQYF	TGTGCCAGCAGCTACACCGCTAGGGGCCCCCAAGAGACCCAGTACTTC
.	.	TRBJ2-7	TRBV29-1	CSVVTLAYTYEQYF	TGCAGCGTTGTCACACTAGCTTACACCTACGAGCAGTACTTC
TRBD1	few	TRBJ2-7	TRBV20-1	CSARKTGSYEQYF	TGCAGTGCTAGAAAGACAGGGAGCTACGAGCAGTACTTC
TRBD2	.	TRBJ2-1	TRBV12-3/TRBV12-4	CASSQRTQLAGASEQFF	TGTGCCAGCAGTCAGCGAACCCAACTAGCGGGAGCAAGTGAGCAGTTCTTC
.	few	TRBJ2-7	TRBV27	CASMTVGIPYEQYF	TGTGCCAGCATGACGGTCGGGATCCCCTACGAGCAGTACTTC
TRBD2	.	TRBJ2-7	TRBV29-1	CSAMMTSGSTHEQYF	TGCAGCGCAATGATGACTAGCGGGTCTACCCACGAGCAGTACTTC
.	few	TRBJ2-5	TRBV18	CASSQRDAKETQYF	TGTGCCAGCTCACAGAGGGACGCCAAAGAGACCCAGTACTTC
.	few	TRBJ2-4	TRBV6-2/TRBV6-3	CASNQIAAKNIQYF	TGTGCCAGCAACCAAATAGCGGCCAAAAACATTCAGTACTTC
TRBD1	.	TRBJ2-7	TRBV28	CASSPRGQGGEQYF	TGTGCCAGCAGTCCGCGGGGACAGGGCGGCGAGCAGTACTTC
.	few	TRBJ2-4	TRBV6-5	CASSSPPGAPIAKNIQYF	TGTGCCAGCAGTTCCCCCCCGGGGGCCCCGATAGCCAAAAACATTCAGTACTTC
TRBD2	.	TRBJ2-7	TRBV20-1	CSARSGTSPYEQYF	TGCAGTGCTAGATCCGGGACTAGCCCCTACGAGCAGTACTTC